This TCR beta chain comes out of a study of T cells in Graves' hyperthyroidism and ophthalmopathy (dated by TCRdb to about 2019). Concerning the study at large: Peripheral blood was collected at initial diagnosis, before any treatment. The paper describes TCR Vbeta CDR3 sequencing of 120 to 150 peripheral blood samples, made up of 43 ophthalmopathy patients, roughly 80 hyperthyroidism patients and 17 progressor patients. Once sampling was done, hyperthyroidism patients were given methimazole at a starting dose of 30 mg daily, whereas ophthalmopathy patients were given high-dose intravenous methylprednisolone. An independent validation cohort of fewer than 20 hyperthyroidism patients and about 15 patients who later progressed to ophthalmopathy tested prospective prediction of ophthalmopathy. The approximately 90 discovery patients were divided at random into training and test sets in a 7:3 ratio. In addition, the study compared T-cell repertoires in thyroid tissue and in blood from about 6 Graves' hyperthyroidism patients. A discovery cohort of about a hundred patients, about 40 with Graves' ophthalmopathy and fewer than 65 with stable Graves' hyperthyroidism, was used to find distinguishing TCR V-J signatures. What the study reported, not specific to this receptor: In validation, the model predicted progression to ophthalmopathy with about 71% sensitivity and approximately 74% specificity, a median of approximately 6.7 months before onset. Most expanded thyroid clonotypes (frequency above 0.001) were also detected in blood, suggesting blood repertoires may reflect thyroid immune responses. A 13 V-J signature model separated ophthalmopathy from stable hyperthyroidism, with over 85% sensitivity and approximately 81% specificity in cross-validation and 80%/75% in testing. No statistical method was used to fix the sample size in advance, and group allocation was not hidden from the investigators.

In the ophthalmopathy patients, disease was moderately to severely active, with a Clinical Activity Score of 3 or more, a NOSPECS grade of 4 or more, and a duration of less than 3 months. Patients with uncontrolled infections, other autoimmune diseases, pregnancy or lactation were excluded. Diagnoses were based on clinical symptoms, serum thyroxine and TRAb, thyroid ultrasound and orbital computed tomography. PBMCs were isolated from approximately 10 ml of fresh peripheral blood by Ficoll-Paque density gradient centrifugation. Total RNA was extracted using Trizol reagent, and RNA quality was assessed on an Agilent 2100 Bioanalyzer. This clonotype has ten or more counts. What antigen it recognizes has not been identified. No quality values exist for individual bases; no much larger clone is one base distant. Amplification of TCR beta CDR3 regions was carried out from RNA transcripts. The TCR CDR3 was subjected to a first round of RT-PCR using the HTBI primer set and the Qiagen OneStep RT-PCR kit. Libraries were constructed in a second round of multiplex PCR, after which size selection and purification were performed. Paired-end sequencing of the libraries was performed with 100 bp reads on an Illumina HiSeq2000. As for the authors' bioinformatics: SOAPnuke was used to process the raw data, with reads discarded if the reads contained adapters or uncalled bases, had a mean Phred below 15, or lacked an exact constant-primer or identifier match. COPE v1.2.5 was used to merge the high-quality paired reads, and each unique nucleotide sequence was defined as a clonotype. MiTCR v1.1 was used to align clonotypes to the IMGT TRBV, TRBD and TRBJ reference segments. The analysis included only V-J combinations with a frequency above 0.0001, which together covered more than 99% of the repertoires. A TCS score was defined as the ratio between F50 (clonal expansion) and ExV (chaos), using BLOSUM62-based TCRdist between CDR3 peptides within each V-J. Welch's t-statistics and random forest reduced just over 500 V-J features to about 12, which were used in a naive Bayes classifier (R e1071). TCRdb reran the public reads through fastp at Q25 and MiXCR, keeping productive beta chains. Entries that share a CDR3 protein sequence are merged under the most common genes and DNA. These V and J calls derive from TCRdb rather than the authors' analysis. The table for this sample lists about 600,000 distinct CDR3 sequences; approximately 16% of them were counted only once. The ten largest clones add up to roughly 3.4% of the sample.

A distance of 20 bases separates the germline ends of V and J, which lose 4 bases and 4 bases respectively. Counted from cysteine to phenylalanine, this CDR3 has 16 amino acids. Here the CDR3 DNA is all that survives: 48 bases in frame from base 1. CDR1 is given as SNHLY and CDR2 as FYNNEI, both from the germline V gene. In this chain, TRBV2 is recombined with TRBJ2-7, with a tentative D call of TRBD1 or TRBD2, each matching 5 bases. Input material: blood. The clonotype comes from a woman in her forties with Graves' ophthalmopathy. The encoded CDR3 is CASSVPTGTPGYEQYF. Here is the DNA: TGTGCCAGCAGTGTTCCCACCGGGACCCCTGGATACGAGCAGTACTTC.